The T cell receptor beta chain described here comes from a study of metastatic and nonmetastatic thyroid tumors. V was pared by 4 bases and J by 1 base, with 17 bases between. Germline V CDR1 and CDR2: SGHAT, FQNNGV. The CDR3 loop spans 16 amino acids. Nobody among the patients had been given any treatment before thyroid surgery. Via MiXCR, TCRdb re-called the PCR reads. The sample shows about 16,000 clones, around a sixth of them seen only once. Input material: blood. This chain connects TRBV11-2 to TRBJ2-7; D is possibly TRBD1 (5 bases). The receptor was derived from a female donor with papillary thyroid cancer or a benign thyroid nodule (not recorded which). Some clones in this sample may be carry-over from other donors' samples. This CDR3 is CASSSIDSPVSYEQYF. In nucleotides, the CDR3 is TGTGCCAGCAGCTCTATCGACAGCCCTGTTTCCTACGAGCAGTACTTC.